At least ten counts were recorded for the clone carrying this T cell receptor (beta chain). The antigen is unknown. Each CDR3 protein is one row after TCRdb ran MiXCR on the RT-PCR reads. The sample yields about 800,000 distinct CDR3 sequences, 21% seen once. V shed 0 bases and J shed 6 bases, with 17 bases lying between them. The CDR3 totals 17 residues. The germline gives CDR1 MGHRA, CDR2 YSYEKL. The sample is drawn from a study of response to subunit inactivated influenza vaccine. The study's findings and limits: It was suggested by the authors that few new T cells are recruited by each seasonal influenza vaccination.

Sequenced material: PBMCs from blood, taken roughly 5 days after vaccination. The source of this sequence is a man aged 50 or older who received an inactivated influenza vaccine. V gene TRBV4-1 combines with J gene TRBJ2-2; possibly TRBD2 for D (6 bases). For the CDR3, the DNA is TGCGCCAGCAGCCAAGATAGGGGAGGAGGGGTTGCCGGGGAGCTGTTTTTT. Its protein product is CASSQDRGGGVAGELFF.